The T cell receptor beta chain described here comes from a study of Graves' ophthalmopathy and Graves' hyperthyroidism. Looking at the study overall: Ophthalmopathy not arising within 18 months of follow-up defined hyperthyroidism as stable.

Amplified material comprised TCR beta CDR3 regions derived from RNA transcripts. Second-round multiplex PCR came after a first-round RT-PCR that employed HTBI primers. Using its own MiXCR run on the multiplex PCR reads, TCRdb lists one record per CDR3 protein. The table lists about 1.1 million distinct CDR3 sequences, less than 45% of them singletons, with 8.5% to 14% in the top ten. Remarks on this clonotype: Antigen specificity is unknown.

Overall study findings and caveats: In blood, most expanded thyroid clonotypes above 0.001 frequency were also detected. At 70.59% sensitivity and 72% to 75% specificity, the model predicted progression of the ophthalmopathy.

This CDR3 has 16 amino acids. The V and J ends lost 3 bases and 0 bases respectively, with 12 bases between them. The evidence that diagnosis relied on was clinical symptoms, serum thyroxine, TRAb, thyroid ultrasound and orbital computed tomography. Sequencing input: peripheral blood or thyroid tissue (not recorded which). This chain joins TRBV12-3 or TRBV12-4 and TRBJ1-5; no definite D call. The sequence was collected from an adult man with Graves' hyperthyroidism. The CDR3 nucleotides read TGTGCCAGCAGTTTGGATCGGCCCTATAGCAATCAGCCCCAGCATTTT. It codes for CASSLDRPYSNQPQHF.